Listed below are T cell receptor beta chains from one sample, sequenced in a study of T cell changes during pregnancy in multiple sclerosis. The protocol was immunoSEQ multiplex PCR, while the TCRdb copy is restricted to in-frame clones and leaves out a portion. This table holds about 120,000 clones, 80% to 95% found once. Specimen: peripheral blood, collected in the third trimester of pregnancy. These receptor sequences come from a female donor with multiple sclerosis, enrolled in a pregnancy study. Both conserved end residues are part of each CDR3. The D gene is left open where the match is weak. Where a row states a size, it is once, few, many or the class of an expanded clone; other rows omit it.

DNA	CDR3	V	J	D	size
TGTGCCATCACCACGGGGGGGGACACTGAAGCTTTCTTT	CAITTGGDTEAFF	TRBV10-3	TRBJ1-1	.	.
TGTGCCAGCAGCTTGGGGCTGGCTAGCGGAATCCAAGAGACCCAGTACTTC	CASSLGLASGIQETQYF	TRBV5-5	TRBJ2-5	TRBD2	.
TGCGCCAGCAGCGTCAGGGGGCGATTCAGCAATCAGCCCCAGCATTTT	CASSVRGRFSNQPQHF	TRBV5-1	TRBJ1-5	TRBD1	.
TGTGCCAGCAGCTTGTTTCTCTCTGGGGCCAACGTCCTGACTTTC	CASSLFLSGANVLTF	TRBV7-6	TRBJ2-6	.	.
TGCGCCAGCAGATGGGACAACATAGATGAGCAGTTCTTC	CASRWDNIDEQFF	TRBV10-2	TRBJ2-1	.	.
TGTGCCAGCACTCAGAGAAGGGGAGGGGGGAACATTCAGTACTTC	CASTQRRGGGNIQYF	TRBV27	TRBJ2-4	.	.
TGTGCCAGCAGCCCCACTTTAGGACAGGGGCGGGAGCAGTACTTC	CASSPTLGQGREQYF	TRBV14	TRBJ2-7	TRBD1	.
TGTGCCAGCAGTTTGCATCAGGGGGACAATCAGCCCCAGCATTTT	CASSLHQGDNQPQHF	TRBV28	TRBJ1-5	TRBD1	.
TGTGCCATCGATGGGGGCCTAGGCTACACCTTC	CAIDGGLGYTF	TRBV28	TRBJ1-2	.	.
TGCGCCAGCAGCCAAAGAAGGGGGGGGCGGAGCTCAGATACGCAGTATTTT	CASSQRRGGRSSDTQYF	TRBV4-1	TRBJ2-3	.	.
TGTGCCAGCAGTTGGTCGCAGGCGAACACCGGGGAGCTGTTTTTT	CASSWSQANTGELFF	TRBV6-5	TRBJ2-2	.	once
TGTGCCAGCAGCCAAAAGGGACAGGTAGAGGGTGAAAAACTGTTTTTT	CASSQKGQVEGEKLFF	TRBV4-2	TRBJ1-4	TRBD1	.
TGTGCCAGCAGTTTATCGGATGCGGGAGCCACCCACGAGCAGTACTTC	CASSLSDAGATHEQYF	TRBV27	TRBJ2-7	TRBD2	.
TGTGCCAGCCTACTGGACAGGCGCGCCGCAAAATCAGAGACCCAGTACTTC	CASLLDRRAAKSETQYF	TRBV2	TRBJ2-5	TRBD1	.
TGTGCCAGCAGCTTGGAGGCGGCAAGCTCCTACGAGCAGTACTTC	CASSLEAASSYEQYF	TRBV5-4	TRBJ2-7	.	.
TGTGCCAGCAGCCTCCCGGGACAGTTGGTTTTCGAGCAGTACTTC	CASSLPGQLVFEQYF	TRBV9	TRBJ2-7	TRBD1	.
TGTGCCAGCAGCTTCTCAGCGGCATACTACGAGCAGTACTTC	CASSFSAAYYEQYF	TRBV7-2	TRBJ2-7	.	.
TGTGCCAGCAGTGACCAGCGTTATCAGCCCCAGCATTTT	CASSDQRYQPQHF	TRBV6-1	TRBJ1-5	.	.
TGCGCCAGCAGCTTGGTGCAGGTAACAGATACGCAGTATTTT	CASSLVQVTDTQYF	TRBV5-1	TRBJ2-3	.	.